These T cell receptor beta chains were read from a single sample in a study of blood T cell repertoires in COVID-19. Using immunoSEQ multiplex PCR, the repertoire was profiled, and TCRdb retains in-frame clones only, with some absent. This sample yields about 42,000 clones, of which about 88% are seen a single time; around a fifth belongs to the top ten. Sequencing was done on a sample of peripheral blood. Every receptor here comes from a man between 65 and 79 years old with active COVID-19. The CDR3 runs from the conserved cysteine through the conserved F or W. A D gene is named only where the DNA matches it firmly. Not all rows give a size; the values are once, few, many and, for expanded clones, a class.

V	size	J	D	DNA	CDR3
TRBV10-3	NA	TRBJ1-5	NA	TGTGCCATCAGTGAGTCTCTGGCTAGCAATCAGCCCCAGCATTTT	CAISESLASNQPQHF
TRBV7-9	NA	TRBJ1-2	NA	TGTGCCAGCAGCTCTGCTCCCACAGAGAGGGTGGGCGGCTACACCTTC	CASSSAPTERVGGYTF
TRBV6-2/TRBV6-3	NA	TRBJ2-7	NA	TGTGCCAGCAGTCGCGACAGAGTCACCTACGAGCAGTACTTC	CASSRDRVTYEQYF
TRBV6-5	NA	TRBJ1-5	TRBD1	TGTGCCAGCAGTCACGGACAGGGGAATCAGCCCCAGCATTTT	CASSHGQGNQPQHF
TRBV9	NA	TRBJ2-3	NA	TGTGCCAGCAGCGAGGGGGTACGGCTTCCTAGCACAGATACGCAGTATTTT	CASSEGVRLPSTDTQYF
TRBV5-1	NA	TRBJ2-7	TRBD1	TGCGCCAGCAGCTTGGAGGGACAGACCTACGAGCAGTACTTC	CASSLEGQTYEQYF
TRBV7-9	few	TRBJ2-3	TRBD2	TGTGCCAGCAGCCCCCAAGCGGGGAAAACAGATACGCAGTATTTT	CASSPQAGKTDTQYF
TRBV7-2	NA	TRBJ2-7	NA	TGTGCCAGCAGCCCCCAGGGCGGGGAGCGGTACGAGCAGTACTTC	CASSPQGGERYEQYF
TRBV18	NA	TRBJ1-3	NA	TGTGCCAGCTCACCAGCAAACTACGGAAACACCATATATTTT	CASSPANYGNTIYF
TRBV4-2	NA	TRBJ2-7	NA	TGTGCCAGCAGCCAAGGACAGTCCTCCTACGAGCAGTACTTC	CASSQGQSSYEQYF
TRBV4-2	NA	TRBJ2-1	TRBD2	TGTGCCAGCAGCCAAGGTAGCGGGGGGGTCAATGAGCAGTTCTTC	CASSQGSGGVNEQFF
TRBV7-9	NA	TRBJ2-1	TRBD1	TGTGCCAGCAGCTTAGGTGGGACAGGGAGGTATGAGCAGTTCTTC	CASSLGGTGRYEQFF
TRBV4-1	NA	TRBJ2-1	TRBD2	TGCGCCAGCAGCCAGCTAGCGGGAGGTGGACCCGCCTACAATGAGCAGTTCTTC	CASSQLAGGGPAYNEQFF
TRBV10-3	NA	TRBJ2-2	TRBD1	TGTGCCATCAGTGAGCCGGGGACAGCCCGTGGCTCCGGGGAGCTGTTTTTT	CAISEPGTARGSGELFF
TRBV12-5	NA	TRBJ2-5	TRBD2	TGTGCTAGTGGTGCGGGGGGTACCGGGGAGACCCAGTACTTC	CASGAGGTGETQYF
TRBV7-2	NA	TRBJ2-7	TRBD1	TGTGCCAGCAGCAGGACAGGGACCTCCTACGAGCAGTACTTC	CASSRTGTSYEQYF
TRBV18	NA	TRBJ1-1	NA	TGTGCCAGCTCACCCGCACAGGTGGGCACTGAAGCTTTCTTT	CASSPAQVGTEAFF
TRBV2	NA	TRBJ2-4	TRBD2	TGTGCCAGCAGCCTCCCGGGACTAGCGGATTCCAAAAACATTCAGTACTTC	CASSLPGLADSKNIQYF
TRBV19	NA	TRBJ2-3	NA	TGTGCCAGTACCCCGGCACGGCAGGGTACCGGGGATACGCAGTATTTT	CASTPARQGTGDTQYF
TRBV27	NA	TRBJ1-1	NA	TGTGCCAGCAGTACCGCGGGGCCAACAAGGGGAACTGAAGCTTTCTTT	CASSTAGPTRGTEAFF
TRBV29-1	NA	TRBJ1-3	NA	TGCAGCGTTGGTAGGGGTGCTGGAAACACCATATATTTT	CSVGRGAGNTIYF
TRBV2	NA	TRBJ2-1	TRBD2	TGTGCCAGCGGCCGGGGGGTAGCGATTAATGAGCAGTTCTTC	CASGRGVAINEQFF
TRBV2	NA	TRBJ1-2	NA	TGTGCCAGCAGTGGCATACGGGGTACCAGCTATGGCTACACCTTC	CASSGIRGTSYGYTF
TRBV6-5	NA	TRBJ2-3	TRBD1	TGTGCCAGCAGCCGGGACAGGGGGTTCACAGATACGCAGTATTTT	CASSRDRGFTDTQYF
TRBV11-2	NA	TRBJ1-2	TRBD1	TGTGCCAGCAGCTTGTCGGGACAGGGAGTCTATGGCTACACCTTC	CASSLSGQGVYGYTF
TRBV19	NA	TRBJ2-1	TRBD2	TGTGCCAGTACCCGAGGACTAGCGGGGCCGAATGAGCAGTTCTTC	CASTRGLAGPNEQFF
TRBV30	once	TRBJ1-1	NA	TGTGCCTGGAGCTCGATCAGGGGCGGTCGGACTGAAGCTTTCTTT	CAWSSIRGGRTEAFF
TRBV7-9	NA	TRBJ2-1	NA	TGTGCCAGCAGTTATTCTTTTGGGAGCTCCTACAATGAGCAGTTCTTC	CASSYSFGSSYNEQFF
TRBV21-1	NA	TRBJ1-5	NA	TGTGCCAGCAGCAGAGGTCGCAATCAGCCCCAGCATTTT	CASSRGRNQPQHF
TRBV5-5	NA	TRBJ2-2	TRBD1	TGTGCCAGCAGCCTTATTCCGGGACAGGGGGAGAACACCGGGGAGCTGTTTTTT	CASSLIPGQGENTGELFF
TRBV30	NA	TRBJ2-3	TRBD2	TGTGCCTGGAAAGGTCTAGCGGGGGCCAGCACAGATACGCAGTATTTT	CAWKGLAGASTDTQYF
TRBV3-1/TRBV3-2	NA	TRBJ1-6	NA	TGTGCCAGCAGCCAGTCGAGGTCACCCCTCCACTTT	CASSQSRSPLHF
TRBV10-3	NA	TRBJ2-2	TRBD1	TGTGCCATCAGTGCCCGACAGGGGGCTGGTGGCGGGGAGCTGTTTTTT	CAISARQGAGGGELFF
TRBV6-1	NA	TRBJ1-6	NA	TGTGCCAGCAGTGAAGCGCTTTCAGGGCGTGCCTATAATTCACCCCTCCACTTT	CASSEALSGRAYNSPLHF
TRBV28	NA	TRBJ2-5	TRBD2	TGTGCCAGCAGTAAAAGCGGGGTACAAGAGACCCAGTACTTC	CASSKSGVQETQYF
TRBV18	NA	TRBJ1-6	TRBD1	TGTGCCAGCGCGGCAGTCAGGGCGGGACAGGGGTATTCACCCCTCCACTTT	CASAAVRAGQGYSPLHF
TRBV4-1	few	TRBJ1-2	TRBD1	TGCGCCAGCAGCCAGAACAGGGGCTATGGCTACACCTTC	CASSQNRGYGYTF
TRBV19	once	TRBJ2-1	TRBD1	TGTGCCAGTAGTACCCGACCGGGACAGGGAGTTGGAGATGAGCAGTTCTTC	CASSTRPGQGVGDEQFF
TRBV7-6	NA	TRBJ2-7	TRBD1	TGTGCCAGCAGCGCCAGAGCAGGGGGACACGAGCAGTACTTC	CASSARAGGHEQYF
TRBV30	NA	TRBJ1-1	NA	TGTGCCTGGAGTGTCCCGGGACTACGAGCTTTCTTT	CAWSVPGLRAFF
TRBV30	NA	TRBJ2-4	TRBD1	TGTGCCTGGAGTCGGGACAGGGGGAAAGGGGAAAACATTCAGTACTTC	CAWSRDRGKGENIQYF
TRBV19	NA	TRBJ2-3	NA	TGTGCCAGTAGCCCGAGCGTTACTAGCACTGTGGATACGCAGTATTTT	CASSPSVTSTVDTQYF
TRBV6-5	NA	TRBJ2-7	TRBD1	TGTGCCAGCAGTTACGGGACAGGGATCTACGAGCAGTACTTC	CASSYGTGIYEQYF
TRBV6-4	NA	TRBJ2-1	TRBD1	TGTGCCAGCAGTGACTCGGACAGGGGGAATGAGCAGTTCTTC	CASSDSDRGNEQFF
TRBV11-3	NA	TRBJ2-5	NA	TGTGCCAGCAGCCAACGGGGGGAGACCCAGTACTTC	CASSQRGETQYF
TRBV6-5	NA	TRBJ2-4	NA	TGTGCCAGCAGTTTTACAGGTGCCAAAAACATTCAGTACTTC	CASSFTGAKNIQYF
TRBV9	NA	TRBJ2-2	NA	TGTGCCAGCAGCCCTCAGGGGTTTGACACCGGGGAGCTGTTTTTT	CASSPQGFDTGELFF
TRBV20-1	NA	TRBJ2-3	TRBD2	TGCAGTGCTAGTGGTTTTGGACTAGCGGGGCATGATACGCAGTATTTT	CSASGFGLAGHDTQYF
TRBV5-1	NA	TRBJ2-5	TRBD1	TGCGCCAGCAGAAGTACTTCGGGACAGGGGGCTGGGACCCAGTACTTC	CASRSTSGQGAGTQYF
TRBV7-2	NA	TRBJ2-5	NA	TGTGCCAGCAGCTTAATTGGTGCAGGGGAGAAAGCGGAGACCCAGTACTTC	CASSLIGAGEKAETQYF
TRBV4-3	NA	TRBJ2-7	TRBD1	TGCGCCAGCAGCCGAACAGGGGACCCAACCTACGAGCAGTACTTC	CASSRTGDPTYEQYF
TRBV30	NA	TRBJ2-7	NA	TGTGCCTGGAGTGTACAAACAGGCTACGAGCAGTACTTC	CAWSVQTGYEQYF
TRBV28	NA	TRBJ1-2	NA	TGTGCCAGCAGTTTACCGGCGGGAGGAGGCTACACCTTC	CASSLPAGGGYTF
TRBV28	NA	TRBJ1-1	NA	TGTGCCAGCGGATCAGGAGGACTAAGGGCTTTCTTT	CASGSGGLRAFF
TRBV11-2	once	TRBJ1-4	NA	TGTGCCAGCAGCTTAGGTTCAGGGGTGATGGCAACTAATGAAAAACTGTTTTTT	CASSLGSGVMATNEKLFF